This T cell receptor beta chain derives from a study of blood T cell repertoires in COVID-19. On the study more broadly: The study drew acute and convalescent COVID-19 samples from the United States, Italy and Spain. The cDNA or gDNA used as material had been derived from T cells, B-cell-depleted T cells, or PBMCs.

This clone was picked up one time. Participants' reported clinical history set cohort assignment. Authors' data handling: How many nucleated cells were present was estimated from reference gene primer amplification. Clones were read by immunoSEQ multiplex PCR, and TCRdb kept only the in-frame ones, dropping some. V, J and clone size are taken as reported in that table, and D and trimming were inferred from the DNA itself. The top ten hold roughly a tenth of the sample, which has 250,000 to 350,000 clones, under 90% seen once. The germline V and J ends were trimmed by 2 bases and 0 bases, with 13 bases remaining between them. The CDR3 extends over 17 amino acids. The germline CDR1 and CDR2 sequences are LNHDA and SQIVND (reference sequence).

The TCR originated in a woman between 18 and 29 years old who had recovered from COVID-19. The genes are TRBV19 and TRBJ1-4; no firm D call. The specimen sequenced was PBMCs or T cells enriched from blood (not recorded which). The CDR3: CASSIPTRTTTNEKLFF. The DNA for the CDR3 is TGTGCCAGTAGTATACCAACTCGGACTACAACTAATGAAAAACTGTTTTTT.